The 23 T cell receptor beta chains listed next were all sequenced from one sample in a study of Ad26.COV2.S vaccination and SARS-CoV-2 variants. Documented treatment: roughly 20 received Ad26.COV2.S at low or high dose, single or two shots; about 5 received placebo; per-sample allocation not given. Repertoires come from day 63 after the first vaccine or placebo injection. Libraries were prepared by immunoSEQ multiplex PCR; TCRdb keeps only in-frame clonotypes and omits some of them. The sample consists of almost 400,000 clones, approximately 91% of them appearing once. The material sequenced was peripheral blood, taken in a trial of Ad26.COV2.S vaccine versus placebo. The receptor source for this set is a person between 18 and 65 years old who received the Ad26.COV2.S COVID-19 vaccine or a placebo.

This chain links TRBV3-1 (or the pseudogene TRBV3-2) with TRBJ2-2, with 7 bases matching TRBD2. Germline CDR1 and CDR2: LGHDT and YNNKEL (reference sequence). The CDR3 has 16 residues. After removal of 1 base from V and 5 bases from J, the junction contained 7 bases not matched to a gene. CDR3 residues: CASSQVAGVGTGELFF. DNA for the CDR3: TGTGCCAGCAGCCAAGTCGCGGGAGTAGGGACCGGGGAGCTGTTTTTT.

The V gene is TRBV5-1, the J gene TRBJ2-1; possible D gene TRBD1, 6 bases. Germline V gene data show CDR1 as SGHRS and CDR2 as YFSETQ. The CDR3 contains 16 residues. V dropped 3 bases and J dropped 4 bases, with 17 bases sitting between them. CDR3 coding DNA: TGCGCCAGCAGCTGCCAAGTTAGGACAGCGTACAATGAGCAGTTCTTC. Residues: CASSCQVRTAYNEQFF.

CDR3 sequence (DNA): TGTGCCAGCAGTTACGGGACAGGAGGATATAATTCACCCCTCCACTTT. It translates to CASSYGTGGYNSPLHF. The genes are TRBV6-5 and TRBJ1-6, with 8 bases that match TRBD1. The CDR3 is made up of 16 amino acids. CDR1 and CDR2 from the germline V gene are MNHEY and SVGAGI. V lost 2 bases and J lost 4; bases outside the gene matches: 4.

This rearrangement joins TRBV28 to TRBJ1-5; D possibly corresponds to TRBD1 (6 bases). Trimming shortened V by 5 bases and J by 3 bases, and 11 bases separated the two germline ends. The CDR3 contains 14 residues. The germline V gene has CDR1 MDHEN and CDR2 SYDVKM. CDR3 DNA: TGTGCCAGCAGTGACCGGGACACCAATCAGCCCCAGCATTTT. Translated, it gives CASSDRDTNQPQHF.

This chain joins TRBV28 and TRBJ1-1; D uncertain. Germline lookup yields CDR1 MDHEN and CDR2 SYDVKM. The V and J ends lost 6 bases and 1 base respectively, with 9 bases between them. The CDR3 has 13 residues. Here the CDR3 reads CASSLRGNTEAFF. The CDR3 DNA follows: TGTGCCAGCAGCCTAAGAGGGAACACTGAAGCTTTCTTT. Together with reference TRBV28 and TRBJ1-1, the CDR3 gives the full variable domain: DVKVTQSSRYLVKRTGEKVFLECVQDMDHENMFWYRQDPGLGLRLIYFSYDVKMKEKGDIPEGYSVSREKKERFSLILESASTNQTSMYLCASSLRGNTEAFFGQGTRLTVV.

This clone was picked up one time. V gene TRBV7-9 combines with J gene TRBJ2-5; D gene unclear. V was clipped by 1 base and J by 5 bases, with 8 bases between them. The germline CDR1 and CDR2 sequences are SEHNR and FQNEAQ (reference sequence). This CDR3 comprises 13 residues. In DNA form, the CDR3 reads TGTGCCAGCAGCTTAGATTCCGGGGAGACCCAGTACTTC. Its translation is CASSLDSGETQYF.

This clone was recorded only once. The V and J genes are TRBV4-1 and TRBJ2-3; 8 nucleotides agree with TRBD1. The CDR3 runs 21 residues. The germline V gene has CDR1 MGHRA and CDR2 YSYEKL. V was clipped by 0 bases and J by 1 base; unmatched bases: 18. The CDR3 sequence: CASSQELPTPGTGMGTDTQYF. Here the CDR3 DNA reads TGCGCCAGCAGCCAAGAACTTCCCACTCCGGGGACAGGTATGGGCACAGATACGCAGTATTTT.

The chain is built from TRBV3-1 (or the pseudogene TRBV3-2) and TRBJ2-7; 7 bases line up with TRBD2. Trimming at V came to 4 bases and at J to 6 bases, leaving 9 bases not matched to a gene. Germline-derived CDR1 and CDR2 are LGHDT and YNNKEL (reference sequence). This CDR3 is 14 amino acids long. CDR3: CASSRGGDQSEQYF. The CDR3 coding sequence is TGTGCCAGCAGCCGGGGAGGGGACCAAAGCGAGCAGTACTTC.

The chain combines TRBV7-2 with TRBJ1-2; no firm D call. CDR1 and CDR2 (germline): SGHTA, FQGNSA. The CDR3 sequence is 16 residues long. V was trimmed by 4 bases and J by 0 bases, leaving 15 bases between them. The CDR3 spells CASSWKTAPANYGYTF. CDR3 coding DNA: TGTGCCAGCAGCTGGAAGACGGCTCCAGCTAACTATGGCTACACCTTC.

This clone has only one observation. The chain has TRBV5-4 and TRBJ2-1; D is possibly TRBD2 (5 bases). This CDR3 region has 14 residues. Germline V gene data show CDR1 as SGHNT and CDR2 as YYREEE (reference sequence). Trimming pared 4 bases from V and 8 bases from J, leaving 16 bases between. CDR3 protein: CASSGEGRFDEQFF. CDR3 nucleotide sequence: TGTGCCAGCAGCGGTGAAGGGAGATTCGATGAGCAGTTCTTC.

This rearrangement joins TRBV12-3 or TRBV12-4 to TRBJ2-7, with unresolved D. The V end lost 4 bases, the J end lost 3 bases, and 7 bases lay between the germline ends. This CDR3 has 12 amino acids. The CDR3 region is CASSSVFYEQYF. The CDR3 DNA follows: TGTGCCAGCAGTTCGGTTTTCTACGAGCAGTACTTC.

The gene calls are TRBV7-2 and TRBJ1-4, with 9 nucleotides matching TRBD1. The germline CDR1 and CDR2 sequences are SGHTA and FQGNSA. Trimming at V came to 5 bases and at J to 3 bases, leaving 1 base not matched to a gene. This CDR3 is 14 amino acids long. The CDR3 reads CASSRQGANEKLFF. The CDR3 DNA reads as TGTGCCAGCAGCAGACAGGGGGCTAATGAAAAACTGTTTTTT.

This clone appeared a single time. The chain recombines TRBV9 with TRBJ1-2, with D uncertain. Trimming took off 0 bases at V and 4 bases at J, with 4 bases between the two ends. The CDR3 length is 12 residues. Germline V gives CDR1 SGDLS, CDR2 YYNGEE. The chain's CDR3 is CASSVGSYGYTF. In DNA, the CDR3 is TGTGCCAGCAGCGTAGGCAGCTATGGCTACACCTTC.

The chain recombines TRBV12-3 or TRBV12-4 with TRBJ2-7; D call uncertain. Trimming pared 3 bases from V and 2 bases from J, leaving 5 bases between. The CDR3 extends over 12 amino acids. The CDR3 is CASSLAAYEQYF. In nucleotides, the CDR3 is TGTGCCAGCAGTTTGGCAGCCTACGAGCAGTACTTC.

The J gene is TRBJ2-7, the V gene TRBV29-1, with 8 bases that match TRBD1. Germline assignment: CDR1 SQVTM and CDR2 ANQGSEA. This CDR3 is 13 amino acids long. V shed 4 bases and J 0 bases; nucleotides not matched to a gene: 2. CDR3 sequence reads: CSVVTGDSYEQYF. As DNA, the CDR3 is TGCAGCGTTGTGACAGGGGACTCCTACGAGCAGTACTTC.

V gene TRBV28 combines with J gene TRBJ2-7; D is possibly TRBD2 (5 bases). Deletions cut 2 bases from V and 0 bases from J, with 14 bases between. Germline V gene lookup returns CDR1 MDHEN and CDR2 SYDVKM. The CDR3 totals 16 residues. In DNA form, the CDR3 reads TGTGCCAGCAGTTTAACGGGCGGGCTAAGCTCCTACGAGCAGTACTTC. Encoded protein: CASSLTGGLSSYEQYF.

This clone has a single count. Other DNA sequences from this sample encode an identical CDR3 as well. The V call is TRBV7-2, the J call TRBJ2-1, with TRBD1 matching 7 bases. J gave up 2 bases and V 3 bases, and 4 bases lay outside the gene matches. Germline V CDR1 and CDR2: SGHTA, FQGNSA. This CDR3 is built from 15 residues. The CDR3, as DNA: TGTGCCAGCAGCTTGCGAGGGGGCGCCTACAATGAGCAGTTCTTC. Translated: CASSLRGGAYNEQFF.

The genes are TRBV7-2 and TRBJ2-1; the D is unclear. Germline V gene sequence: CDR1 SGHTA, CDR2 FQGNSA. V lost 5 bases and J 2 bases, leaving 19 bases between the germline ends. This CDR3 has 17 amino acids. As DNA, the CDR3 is TGTGCCAGCAGCCCCTACCTATTAGCCCTAACCTACAATGAGCAGTTCTTC. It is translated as CASSPYLLALTYNEQFF.

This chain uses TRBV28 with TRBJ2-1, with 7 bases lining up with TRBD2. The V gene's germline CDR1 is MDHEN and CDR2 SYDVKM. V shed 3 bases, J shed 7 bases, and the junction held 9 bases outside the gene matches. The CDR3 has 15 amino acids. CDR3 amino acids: CASSLGGGLRNEQFF. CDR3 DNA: TGTGCCAGCAGTTTGGGGGGAGGGCTTCGGAATGAGCAGTTCTTC.

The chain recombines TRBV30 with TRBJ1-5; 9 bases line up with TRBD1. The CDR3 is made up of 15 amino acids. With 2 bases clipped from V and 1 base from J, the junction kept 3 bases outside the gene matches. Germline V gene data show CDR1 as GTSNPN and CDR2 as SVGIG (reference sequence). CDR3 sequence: CAWSKGQGSNQPQHF. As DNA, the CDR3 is TGTGCCTGGAGTAAGGGACAGGGAAGCAATCAGCCCCAGCATTTT.

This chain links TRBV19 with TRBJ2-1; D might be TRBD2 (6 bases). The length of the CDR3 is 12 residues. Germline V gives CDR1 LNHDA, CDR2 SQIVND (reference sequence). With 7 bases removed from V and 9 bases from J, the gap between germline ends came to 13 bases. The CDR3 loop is CASKHPGGEQFF. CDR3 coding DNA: TGTGCCAGTAAGCACCCCGGGGGTGAGCAGTTCTTC.

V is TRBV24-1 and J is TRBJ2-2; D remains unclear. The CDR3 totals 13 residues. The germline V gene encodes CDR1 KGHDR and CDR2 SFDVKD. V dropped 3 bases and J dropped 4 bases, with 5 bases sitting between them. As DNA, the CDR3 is TGTGCCACCAGTGATGCTAGCACCGGGGAGCTGTTTTTT. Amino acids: CATSDASTGELFF.

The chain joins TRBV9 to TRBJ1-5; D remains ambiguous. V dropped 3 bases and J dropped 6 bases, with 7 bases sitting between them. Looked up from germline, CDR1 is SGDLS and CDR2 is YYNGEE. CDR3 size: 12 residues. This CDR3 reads CASSDGGQPQHF. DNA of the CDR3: TGTGCCAGCAGCGACGGAGGTCAGCCCCAGCATTTT.